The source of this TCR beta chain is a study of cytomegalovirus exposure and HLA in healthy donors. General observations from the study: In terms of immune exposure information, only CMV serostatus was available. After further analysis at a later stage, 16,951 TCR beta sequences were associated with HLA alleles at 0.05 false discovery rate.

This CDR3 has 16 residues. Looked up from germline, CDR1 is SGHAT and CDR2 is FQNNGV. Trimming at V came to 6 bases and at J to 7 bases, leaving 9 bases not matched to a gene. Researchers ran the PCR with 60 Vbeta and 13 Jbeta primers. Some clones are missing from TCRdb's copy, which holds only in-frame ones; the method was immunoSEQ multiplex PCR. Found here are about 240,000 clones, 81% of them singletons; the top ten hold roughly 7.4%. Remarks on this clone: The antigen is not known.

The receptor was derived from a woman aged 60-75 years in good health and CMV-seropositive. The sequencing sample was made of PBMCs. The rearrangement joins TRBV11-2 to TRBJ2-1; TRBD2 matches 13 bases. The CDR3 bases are TGTGCCAGCAGGCTCCCGGGGACTAGCGGGATTAATGAGCAGTTCTTC. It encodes CASRLPGTSGINEQFF.